This T cell receptor beta chain was identified during a study of cytomegalovirus exposure and HLA in healthy donors. Primers included in the PCR were 60 Vbeta and 13 Jbeta primers. Some clones are missing from TCRdb's copy, which holds only in-frame ones; the method was immunoSEQ multiplex PCR. The sample records some 130,000 clones, about four fifths being singletons. This CDR3 spans 13 amino acids. CDR1 SGHRS and CDR2 YFSETQ come from the germline V gene. J was trimmed by 4 bases and V by 3 bases; bases with no gene match: 3. Sample: PBMCs. The origin of this receptor is a man aged 18 to 29 in good health and CMV-seronegative. The chain links TRBV5-1 to TRBJ2-5; 7 nucleotides agree with TRBD2. DNA of the CDR3: TGCGCCAGCAGCTGGGTAGCGGGAGAGACCCAGTACTTC. Amino acids: CASSWVAGETQYF. The whole variable domain, filled in from reference TRBV5-1 and TRBJ2-5, reads KAGVTQTPRYLIKTRGQQVTLSCSPISGHRSVSWYQQTPGQGLQFLFEYFSETQRNKGNFPGRFSGRQFSNSRSEMNVSTLELGDSALYLCASSWVAGETQYFGPGTRLLVL.